A selection of T cell receptor beta chains follows, all from one sample in a study of T cell responses to AZD1222 COVID-19 vaccine. Sequenced by immunoSEQ multiplex PCR; TCRdb stores in-frame clones only, minus some. The table lists some 69,000 clones, over 80% of them singletons. This sample comprised peripheral blood, obtained 28 days after the second AZD1222 dose. These receptors came from an adult who received the AZD1222 COVID-19 vaccine. Both conserved end residues are part of each CDR3. D genes are given only for firm matches. The size entry is marked missing in some rows and otherwise reads once, few, many or a size class.

>TRBJ1-2|NA|NA|TRBV7-9
CASSFPLTINYGYTF
TGTGCCAGCAGCTTTCCCCTGACTATCAACTATGGCTACACCTTC
>TRBJ1-2|NA|NA|TRBV5-6
CASSLRFLTGHTEGYTF
TGTGCCAGCAGCTTGAGGTTTCTGACCGGACACACGGAGGGCTACACCTTC
>TRBJ1-2|NA|NA|TRBV12-3/TRBV12-4
CASSEGVLGYTF
TGTGCCAGCAGCGAGGGGGTTCTTGGCTACACCTTC
>TRBJ2-5|TRBD2|NA|TRBV29-1
CSLSPINLAGVEETQYF
TGCAGCCTCAGCCCGATCAACCTAGCGGGAGTTGAGGAGACCCAGTACTTC
>TRBJ1-1|NA|NA|TRBV7-2
CASSLTGNTEAFF
TGTGCCAGCAGCCTCACAGGGAACACTGAAGCTTTCTTT
>TRBJ2-3|TRBD2|few|TRBV7-8
CASSSRLAGSADTQYF
TGTGCCAGCAGCTCTCGACTAGCGGGGTCGGCAGATACGCAGTATTTT
>TRBJ2-1|NA|NA|TRBV15
CATSRDMASSYNEQFF
TGTGCCACCAGCAGAGATATGGCAAGCTCCTACAATGAGCAGTTCTTC
>TRBJ2-5|TRBD2|NA|TRBV5-1
CASRAASGDQETQYF
TGCGCCAGCAGGGCCGCTAGCGGGGACCAAGAGACCCAGTACTTC
>TRBJ2-3|NA|NA|TRBV11-2
CASSLDTRPTQYF
TGTGCCAGCAGCTTAGATACCCGGCCTACGCAGTATTTT
>TRBJ2-7|TRBD2|once|TRBV11-2
CASSRTSRYEQYF
TGTGCCAGCAGCCGGACTAGTCGGTACGAGCAGTACTTC
>TRBJ1-1|NA|NA|TRBV2
CVWRVGVDTEAFF
TGTGTTTGGCGGGTCGGGGTCGACACTGAAGCTTTCTTT
>TRBJ2-5|NA|NA|TRBV5-4
CASSLAAVPGETQYF
TGTGCCAGCAGCTTGGCTGCGGTACCGGGAGAGACCCAGTACTTC
>TRBJ1-4|NA|NA|TRBV9
CASSERGTNEKLFF
TGTGCCAGCAGCGAGCGAGGGACTAATGAAAAACTGTTTTTT
>TRBJ1-6|NA|NA|TRBV11-1
CASSSDDSHLHF
TGTGCCAGCAGCTCGGACGACAGTCACCTCCACTTT
>TRBJ2-3|NA|NA|TRBV27
CASMEKDTDTQYF
TGTGCCAGCATGGAGAAAGACACAGATACGCAGTATTTT
>TRBJ1-4|TRBD1|NA|TRBV5-5
CASSWGQTNEKLFF
TGTGCCAGCAGCTGGGGACAGACTAATGAAAAACTGTTTTTT
>TRBJ1-1|NA|NA|TRBV25-1
CASSEYNSFTEAFF
TGTGCCAGCAGTGAATATAACAGCTTCACTGAAGCTTTCTTT
>TRBJ1-2|TRBD1|NA|TRBV14
CASSQEISGGPYGYTF
TGTGCCAGCAGCCAAGAAATATCAGGGGGCCCCTATGGCTACACCTTC
>TRBJ1-6|NA|once|TRBV15
CATRRTIPPNSPLHF
TGTGCCACCAGACGGACGATCCCTCCGAATTCACCCCTCCACTTT
>TRBJ1-5|TRBD1|NA|TRBV6-5
CATQTQGEGNQPQHF
TGTGCCACCCAAACACAGGGGGAGGGGAATCAGCCCCAGCATTTT
>TRBJ2-2|TRBD1|NA|TRBV3-1/TRBV3-2
CASSQRTGAGELFF
TGTGCCAGCAGCCAACGGACAGGGGCCGGGGAGCTGTTTTTT
>TRBJ2-7|NA|NA|TRBV7-9
CASSFKGYEQYF
TGTGCCAGCAGCTTCAAGGGCTACGAGCAGTACTTC
>TRBJ1-6|NA|few|TRBV6-5
CASSSDRIEDSPLHF
TGTGCCAGCTCATCTGACAGGATCGAGGATTCACCCCTCCACTTT
>TRBJ2-2|TRBD1|NA|TRBV6-1
CASSEGTGVYANTGELFF
TGTGCCAGCAGTGAAGGGACAGGGGTATACGCGAACACCGGGGAGCTGTTTTTT
>TRBJ1-1|TRBD1|NA|TRBV27
CASSSSGTGRSAEAFF
TGTGCCAGCAGTTCATCCGGGACAGGTCGCTCGGCTGAAGCTTTCTTT
>TRBJ2-1|TRBD2|NA|TRBV15
CATSNGASGGYEQFF
TGTGCCACCAGCAACGGGGCTAGCGGGGGTTATGAGCAGTTCTTC
>TRBJ2-7|TRBD1|NA|TRBV2
CASSEGWDSLEQYF
TGTGCCAGCAGTGAAGGGTGGGACAGTCTCGAGCAGTACTTC
>TRBJ2-2|NA|NA|TRBV20-1
CSASQWRGTGELFF
TGCAGTGCGAGTCAGTGGAGAGGGACCGGGGAGCTGTTTTTT
>TRBJ2-5|NA|NA|TRBV6-1
CASSEGGRRETQYF
TGTGCCAGCAGTGAAGGGGGCCGGAGAGAGACCCAGTACTTC
>TRBJ2-5|TRBD1|NA|TRBV18
CASSPRDSLQETQYF
TGTGCCAGCTCACCCCGGGACAGCCTACAAGAGACCCAGTACTTC
>TRBJ2-7|NA|NA|TRBV6-5
CASRWTASSYEQYF
TGTGCCAGCAGATGGACAGCAAGCTCCTACGAGCAGTACTTC
>TRBJ1-2|NA|NA|TRBV5-1
CASSLGQGNYGYTF
TGCGCCAGCAGCCTGGGGCAGGGGAACTATGGCTACACCTTC
>TRBJ2-7|NA|NA|TRBV7-9
CASSASGVREQYF
TGTGCCAGCAGCGCGTCAGGGGTGAGGGAGCAGTACTTC
>TRBJ2-6|NA|NA|TRBV12-3/TRBV12-4
CASSRSGANVLTF
TGTGCCAGCTCCAGATCTGGGGCCAACGTCCTGACTTTC
>TRBJ1-1|TRBD1|NA|TRBV6-6
CASSFLTGDAPEAFF
TGTGCCAGCAGCTTTCTGACAGGGGACGCCCCTGAAGCTTTCTTT
>TRBJ1-3|NA|NA|TRBV5-4
CASSLGGTPFGNTIYF
TGTGCCAGCAGCTTAGGCGGGACTCCTTTCGGAAACACCATATATTTT
>TRBJ2-5|NA|NA|TRBV2
CASSTGVSQYF
TGTGCCAGCAGTACTGGAGTGTCCCAGTACTTC
>TRBJ1-6|NA|NA|TRBV3-1/TRBV3-2
CASSRQDPYNSPLHF
TGTGCCAGCAGCCGCCAGGACCCCTATAATTCACCCCTCCACTTT
>TRBJ2-7|NA|NA|TRBV3-1/TRBV3-2
CASSQDWHEQYF
TGTGCCAGCAGCCAAGATTGGCACGAGCAGTACTTC
>TRBJ2-1|NA|NA|TRBV7-8
CASSLADSYYNEQFF
TGTGCCAGCAGCTTAGCTGACAGCTACTACAATGAGCAGTTCTTC
>TRBJ2-7|TRBD1|NA|TRBV4-1
CASSFGQESYEQYF
TGCGCCAGCAGCTTCGGACAGGAGAGTTACGAGCAGTACTTC
>TRBJ2-3|NA|NA|TRBV6-5
CASSYAASTDTQYF
TGTGCCAGCAGTTATGCAGCTAGCACAGATACGCAGTATTTT
>TRBJ2-7|TRBD2|NA|TRBV18
CASSRGREGEQYF
TGTGCCAGCTCCCGGGGCAGGGAGGGCGAGCAGTACTTC
>TRBJ2-2|TRBD1|few|TRBV3-1/TRBV3-2
CASSQVRTGGNTGELFF
TGTGCCAGCAGCCAAGTAAGGACAGGGGGCAACACCGGGGAGCTGTTTTTT
>TRBJ2-1|NA|NA|TRBV12-1
CASSLESSEFNEQFF
TGTGCCAGCAGCTTGGAATCCAGTGAGTTCAATGAGCAGTTCTTC